This is a list of T cell receptor beta chains from one sample in a study of blood T cell repertoires in COVID-19. Repertoires were generated with immunoSEQ multiplex PCR, while TCRdb's copy carries only in-frame clones and drops some. The sample yields more than 110,000 clones, under 85% seen once. Sample: peripheral blood. These receptors came from an elderly woman in a cohort sampled during active or convalescent COVID-19. Each CDR3 is given with its conserved first and last residue. The order of the fields is J gene, D gene, CDR3 length, V gene, clone size, CDR3 DNA, CDR3 protein. The D gene is left open where the match is weak. Only part of the rows carry a size: once, few, many, or a class if the clone is expanded.

J: TRBJ1-3; D: TRBD1; length: 15; V: TRBV13; size: -; DNA: TGTGCCAGCAGCTTGGGACAGCGGTTTGGAAACACCATATATTTT; CDR3: CASSLGQRFGNTIYF
J: TRBJ1-2; D: TRBD1; length: 13; V: TRBV20-1; size: -; DNA: TGCAGTGCTAGTCCGGGACAGGGGTATGGCTACACCTTC; CDR3: CSASPGQGYGYTF
J: TRBJ1-6; D: -; length: 16; V: TRBV7-6; size: -; DNA: TGTGCCAGCAGCTCCGGGTCTCAGCTGTATAATTCACCCCTCCACTTT; CDR3: CASSSGSQLYNSPLHF
J: TRBJ2-5; D: TRBD2; length: 16; V: TRBV7-8; size: once; DNA: TGTGCCAGCAGCACCGGTCGGGGGGGGAAGAACGGGACCCAGTACTTC; CDR3: CASSTGRGGKNGTQYF
J: TRBJ1-2; D: TRBD1; length: 16; V: TRBV7-2; size: -; DNA: TGTGCCAGCAGCCAGACCCGACCAGGGGGCGACTATGGCTACACCTTC; CDR3: CASSQTRPGGDYGYTF
J: TRBJ2-3; D: TRBD2; length: 17; V: TRBV5-4; size: -; DNA: TGTGCCAGCAGCACCCGGGCGGGGGGCCGAGGCACAGATACGCAGTATTTT; CDR3: CASSTRAGGRGTDTQYF
J: TRBJ2-7; D: -; length: 11; V: TRBV2; size: -; DNA: TGTGCCAGCAAAGTCCGGGGCGAGCAGTACTTC; CDR3: CASKVRGEQYF
J: TRBJ2-7; D: TRBD1; length: 15; V: TRBV29-1; size: -; DNA: TGCAGCGTTGACATCAGATGGGACAGGGCCTACGAGCAGTACTTC; CDR3: CSVDIRWDRAYEQYF
J: TRBJ1-2; D: -; length: 14; V: TRBV6-5; size: once; DNA: TGTGCCAGCAGTTACCGTCCCAGGGGCTATGGCTACACCTTC; CDR3: CASSYRPRGYGYTF
J: TRBJ1-2; D: TRBD1; length: 15; V: TRBV11-2; size: -; DNA: TGTGCCAGCAGCTTAGATCAGTCAGGGGGCTATGGCTACACCTTC; CDR3: CASSLDQSGGYGYTF
J: TRBJ1-1; D: TRBD1; length: 15; V: TRBV6-1; size: -; DNA: TGTGCCAGCAGTGAAGTATGGACAGGGCTCCCTGAAGCTTTCTTT; CDR3: CASSEVWTGLPEAFF
J: TRBJ2-1; D: TRBD2; length: 14; V: TRBV19; size: -; DNA: TGTGCCAGTAGTAATAGCGGGGGGGCCTTTGAGCAGTTCTTC; CDR3: CASSNSGGAFEQFF
J: TRBJ1-6; D: -; length: 15; V: TRBV2; size: once; DNA: TGTGCCAGCAGTGATCGCCAGGGTGGTAGTTCACCCCTCCACTTT; CDR3: CASSDRQGGSSPLHF
J: TRBJ1-2; D: -; length: 15; V: TRBV19; size: -; DNA: TGTGCCAGTAGTGGTCAGGCGGGTTGGCGATATGGCTACACCTTC; CDR3: CASSGQAGWRYGYTF
J: TRBJ2-3; D: TRBD2; length: 17; V: TRBV4-1; size: -; DNA: TGCGCCAGCAGCCAAGCGGAACGCAGCGGGGGTCAAGATACGCAGTATTTT; CDR3: CASSQAERSGGQDTQYF
J: TRBJ2-1; D: -; length: 14; V: TRBV5-1; size: -; DNA: TGCGCCAGCAGCTTGTTTCCAGGGGACAATGAGCAGTTCTTC; CDR3: CASSLFPGDNEQFF
J: TRBJ2-1; D: -; length: 14; V: TRBV6-2/TRBV6-3; size: -; DNA: TGTGCCAGCAGTTACTCGTCGGGTCGGGGAGGGCAGTTCTTC; CDR3: CASSYSSGRGGQFF
J: TRBJ2-3; D: -; length: 13; V: TRBV28; size: -; DNA: TGTGCCAGCAGTCCCGTGGGGCTAGATACGCAGTATTTT; CDR3: CASSPVGLDTQYF
J: TRBJ1-1; D: TRBD1; length: 11; V: TRBV30; size: -; DNA: TGTGCCTGGAACCACGACAGGGACGCTTTCTTT; CDR3: CAWNHDRDAFF
J: TRBJ1-1; D: TRBD1; length: 16; V: TRBV27; size: -; DNA: TGTGCCAGCCGCGGACAGGGTCAATTATCGGTCTCTGAAGCTTTCTTT; CDR3: CASRGQGQLSVSEAFF